This TCR beta chain was recovered during a study of T-cell memory formation after mild COVID-19. Overall study context: TCR clusters showed largely donor specificity.

Study findings and constraints: Clones which contracted sat mainly in CM and EM if CD4+, and in EMRA if CD8+.

This clonotype was counted between two and nine times. What it recognizes is unknown. TCR alpha and TCR beta cDNA libraries carrying sample barcodes and UMIs were produced by 5'RACE using constant-segment primers. TCRdb re-derived calls from the 5' RACE reads in MiXCR, one entry per CDR3 protein. The sample lists about 410,000 distinct CDR3 sequences, more than 15% occurring once. The CDR3 contains 15 residues. Trimming shortened V by 2 bases and J by 0 bases, and 8 bases separated the two germline ends. In germline, CDR1 is KGHSY, CDR2 FQNENV. The V call is TRBV16, the J call TRBJ2-1; a weak D match, TRBD1 (6 bases). The receptor's source is a man between 18 and 29 years old who had mild COVID-19 (a few samples of this study predate the infection). Cell type and time point are not known. The source material was PBMCs or a T cell subset sorted from them (not recorded which). The CDR3 loop reads CASSQTGSSYNEQFF. The CDR3 nucleotides are TGTGCCAGCAGCCAAACAGGGAGCTCCTACAATGAGCAGTTCTTC.